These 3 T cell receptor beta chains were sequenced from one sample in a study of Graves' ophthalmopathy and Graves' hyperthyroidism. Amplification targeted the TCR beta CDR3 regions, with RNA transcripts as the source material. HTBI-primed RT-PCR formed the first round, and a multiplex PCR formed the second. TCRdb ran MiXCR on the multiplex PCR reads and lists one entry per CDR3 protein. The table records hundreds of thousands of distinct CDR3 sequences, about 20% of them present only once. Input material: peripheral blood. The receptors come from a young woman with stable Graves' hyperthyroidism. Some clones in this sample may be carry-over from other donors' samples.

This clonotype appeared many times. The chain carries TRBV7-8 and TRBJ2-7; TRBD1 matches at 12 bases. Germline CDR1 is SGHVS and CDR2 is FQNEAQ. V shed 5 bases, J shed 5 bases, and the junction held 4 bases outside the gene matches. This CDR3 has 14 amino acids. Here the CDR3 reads CASSLRDRGHEQYF. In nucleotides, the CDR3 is TGTGCCAGCAGCCTACGGGACAGGGGGCACGAGCAGTACTTC.

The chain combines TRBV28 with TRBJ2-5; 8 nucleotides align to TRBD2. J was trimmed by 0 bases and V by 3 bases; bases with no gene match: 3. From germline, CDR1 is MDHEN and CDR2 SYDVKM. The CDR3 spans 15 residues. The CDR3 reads CASSFGGRYQETQYF. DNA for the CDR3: TGTGCCAGCAGTTTTGGCGGGAGGTACCAAGAGACCCAGTACTTC. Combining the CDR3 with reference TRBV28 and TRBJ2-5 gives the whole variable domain DVKVTQSSRYLVKRTGEKVFLECVQDMDHENMFWYRQDPGLGLRLIYFSYDVKMKEKGDIPEGYSVSREKKERFSLILESASTNQTSMYLCASSFGGRYQETQYFGPGTRLLVL.

The DNA of the CDR3 is TGTGCCAGCAGCCAGGGACAGGCACACTCACCCCTCCACTTT. It yields the protein CASSQGQAHSPLHF. The chain combines TRBV3-1 with TRBJ1-6; 8 nucleotides match TRBD1. Germline V gene data show CDR1 as LGHDT and CDR2 as YNNKEL (reference sequence). The CDR3 contains 14 residues. The junction had 5 bases not matched to a gene; V was cut back by 3 bases and J by 10 bases.